This T cell receptor (beta chain) was identified in a study of cytomegalovirus exposure and HLA in healthy donors. Repertoires were generated with immunoSEQ multiplex PCR, while TCRdb's copy carries only in-frame clones and drops some. The table lists around 190,000 clones, 85% of them singletons. This CDR3 is 12 amino acids long. Trimming took 4 bases from V and 1 from J, leaving 4 bases between them. In germline, CDR1 is LNHDA, CDR2 SQIVND (reference sequence). The count of this clone is one. Its matching antigen is unknown. General observations from the study: The study recorded 164 TCR beta chains that were cytomegalovirus-associated.

The specimen sequenced was PBMCs. The origin of this receptor is a man in his late teens or twenties in good health and CMV-seropositive. The V gene is TRBV19, the J gene TRBJ1-1, with D hard to call. The CDR3 protein is CASSNGNTEAFF. The CDR3 coding sequence is TGTGCCAGTAGTAACGGGAACACTGAAGCTTTCTTT.